This entry features one T cell receptor (beta chain) sequence. This sample was included in a study of shared clonotypes between healthy human individuals. V was shortened by 5 bases and J by 9 bases, with 11 bases between the two germline ends. Germline V lookup: CDR1 SGHAT, CDR2 FQNNGV. The CDR3 has 11 residues. Method: immunoSEQ multiplex PCR; TCRdb's copy keeps in-frame clones and lacks some. The top ten hold 0.36% of the sample, which has 2 million to 3 million clones, over 85% seen once. The source of this sequence is a man aged 18 to 30 in good health. Some clones in this sample may be carry-over from other donors' samples. The rearrangement links TRBV11-2 to TRBJ2-7; unclear D gene. Sequencing was done on a sample of naive CD4+ T cells from PBMCs. Subset described: CD45RA+ positively selected. In DNA, the CDR3 is TGTGCCAGCAGCCACTCAATAGTGCAGTACTTC. Protein sequence: CASSHSIVQYF.